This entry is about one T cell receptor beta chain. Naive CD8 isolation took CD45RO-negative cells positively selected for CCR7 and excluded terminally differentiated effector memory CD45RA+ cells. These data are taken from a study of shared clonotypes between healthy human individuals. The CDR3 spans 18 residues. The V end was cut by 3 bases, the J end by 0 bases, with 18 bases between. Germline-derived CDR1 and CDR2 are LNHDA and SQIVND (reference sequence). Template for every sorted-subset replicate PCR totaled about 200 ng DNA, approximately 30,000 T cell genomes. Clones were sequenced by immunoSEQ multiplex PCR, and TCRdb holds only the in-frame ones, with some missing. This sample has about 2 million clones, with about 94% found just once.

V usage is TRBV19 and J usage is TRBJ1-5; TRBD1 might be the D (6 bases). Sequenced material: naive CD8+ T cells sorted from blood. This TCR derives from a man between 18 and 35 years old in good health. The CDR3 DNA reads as TGTGCCAGTAGTATCGGAAGGGGGGCCCATTATAGCAATCAGCCCCAGCATTTT. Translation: CASSIGRGAHYSNQPQHF.